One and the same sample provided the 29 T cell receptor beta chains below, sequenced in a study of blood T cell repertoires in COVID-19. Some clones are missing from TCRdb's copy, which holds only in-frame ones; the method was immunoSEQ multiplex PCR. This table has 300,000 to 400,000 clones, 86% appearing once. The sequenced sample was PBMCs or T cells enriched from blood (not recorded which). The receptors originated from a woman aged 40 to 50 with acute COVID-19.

CDR3 loop: CASSRGQLNSYEQYF. The CDR3 region has the DNA TGTGCCAGCAGTCGGGGACAGCTAAATTCCTACGAGCAGTACTTC. The chain recombines TRBV6-5 with TRBJ2-7; 7 nucleotides align to TRBD1. This CDR3 contains 15 residues. V lost 5 bases to trimming and J lost 1 base; unmatched junction nucleotides: 8. Germline loops: CDR1 MNHEY, CDR2 SVGAGI.

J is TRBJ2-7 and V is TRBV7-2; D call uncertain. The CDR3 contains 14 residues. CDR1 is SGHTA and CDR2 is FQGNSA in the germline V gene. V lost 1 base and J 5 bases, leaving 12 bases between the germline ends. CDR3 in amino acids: CASSLGVSVNEQYF. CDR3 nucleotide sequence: TGTGCCAGCAGCTTAGGTGTCTCAGTCAACGAGCAGTACTTC. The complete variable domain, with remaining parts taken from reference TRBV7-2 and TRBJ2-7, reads GAGVSQSPSNKVTEKGKDVELRCDPISGHTALYWYRQSLGQGLEFLIYFQGNSAPDKSGLPSDRFSAERTGGSVSTLTIQRTQQEDSAVYLCASSLGVSVNEQYFGPGTRLTVT.

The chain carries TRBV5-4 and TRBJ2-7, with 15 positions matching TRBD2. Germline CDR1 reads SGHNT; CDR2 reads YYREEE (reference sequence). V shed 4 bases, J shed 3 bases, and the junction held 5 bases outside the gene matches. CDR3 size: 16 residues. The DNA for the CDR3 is TGTGCCAGCAGCCGAGGACTAGCGGGAGGGGGCTACGAGCAGTACTTC. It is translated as CASSRGLAGGGYEQYF. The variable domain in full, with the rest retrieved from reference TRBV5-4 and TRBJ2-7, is ETGVTQSPTHLIKTRGQQVTLRCSSQSGHNTVSWYQQALGQGPQFIFQYYREEENGRGNFPPRFSGLQFPNYSSELNVNALELDDSALYLCASSRGLAGGGYEQYFGPGTRLTVT.

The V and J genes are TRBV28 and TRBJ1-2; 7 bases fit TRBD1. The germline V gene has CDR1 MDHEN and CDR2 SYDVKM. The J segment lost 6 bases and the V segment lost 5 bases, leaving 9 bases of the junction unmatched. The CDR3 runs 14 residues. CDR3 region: CASSPGDRADGYTF. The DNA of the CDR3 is TGTGCCAGCAGTCCAGGGGACAGAGCTGATGGCTACACCTTC.

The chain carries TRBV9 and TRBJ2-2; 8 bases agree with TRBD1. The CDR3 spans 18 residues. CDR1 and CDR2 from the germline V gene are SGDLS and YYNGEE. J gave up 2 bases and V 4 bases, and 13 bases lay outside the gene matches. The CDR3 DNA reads TGTGCCAGCAGCCCGACCCTCCAGGGGGCCCGAAACACCGGGGAGCTGTTTTTT. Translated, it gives CASSPTLQGARNTGELFF.

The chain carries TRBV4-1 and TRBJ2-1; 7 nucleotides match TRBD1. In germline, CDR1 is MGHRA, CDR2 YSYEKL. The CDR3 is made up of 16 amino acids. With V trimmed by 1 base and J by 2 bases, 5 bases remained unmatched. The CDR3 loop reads CASSQGGDRAYNEQFF. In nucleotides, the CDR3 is TGCGCCAGCAGCCAAGGGGGAGACAGGGCCTACAATGAGCAGTTCTTC.

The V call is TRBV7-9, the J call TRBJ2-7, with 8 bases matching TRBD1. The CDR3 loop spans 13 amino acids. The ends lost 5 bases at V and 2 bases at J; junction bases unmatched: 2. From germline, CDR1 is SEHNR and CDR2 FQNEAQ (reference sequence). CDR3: CASSPDRAYEQYF. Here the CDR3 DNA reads TGTGCCAGCAGCCCGGACAGGGCCTACGAGCAGTACTTC.

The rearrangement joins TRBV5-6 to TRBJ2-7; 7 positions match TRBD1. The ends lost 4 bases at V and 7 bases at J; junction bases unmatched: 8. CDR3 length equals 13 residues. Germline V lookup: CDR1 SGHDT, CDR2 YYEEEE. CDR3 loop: CASSRLTGLEQYF. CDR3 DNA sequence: TGTGCCAGCAGCAGACTGACAGGGCTGGAGCAGTACTTC.

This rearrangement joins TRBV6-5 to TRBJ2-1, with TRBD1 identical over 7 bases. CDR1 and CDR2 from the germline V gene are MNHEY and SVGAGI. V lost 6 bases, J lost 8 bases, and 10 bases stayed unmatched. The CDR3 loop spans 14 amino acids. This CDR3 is CASSRGTVGHEQFF. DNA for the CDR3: TGTGCCAGCAGCCGAGGGACAGTAGGTCATGAGCAGTTCTTC.

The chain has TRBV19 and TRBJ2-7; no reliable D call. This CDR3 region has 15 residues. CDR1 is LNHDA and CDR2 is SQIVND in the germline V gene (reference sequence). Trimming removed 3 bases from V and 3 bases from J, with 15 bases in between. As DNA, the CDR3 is TGTGCCAGTAGTATCAAACCAGACTCAAACTACGAGCAGTACTTC. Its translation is CASSIKPDSNYEQYF.

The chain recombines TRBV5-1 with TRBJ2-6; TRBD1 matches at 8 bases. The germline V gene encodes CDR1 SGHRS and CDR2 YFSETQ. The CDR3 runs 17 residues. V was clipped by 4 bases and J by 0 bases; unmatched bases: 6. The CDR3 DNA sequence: TGCGCCAGCAGCAGGGGACAGGCCTCCTCTGGGGCCAACGTCCTGACTTTC. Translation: CASSRGQASSGANVLTF.

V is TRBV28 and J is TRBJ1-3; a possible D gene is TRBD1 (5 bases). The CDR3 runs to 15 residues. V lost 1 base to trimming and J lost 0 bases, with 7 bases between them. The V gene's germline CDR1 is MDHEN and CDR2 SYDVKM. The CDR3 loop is CASSLSRGSGNTIYF. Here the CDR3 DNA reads TGTGCCAGCAGTTTATCAAGGGGCTCTGGAAACACCATATATTTT.

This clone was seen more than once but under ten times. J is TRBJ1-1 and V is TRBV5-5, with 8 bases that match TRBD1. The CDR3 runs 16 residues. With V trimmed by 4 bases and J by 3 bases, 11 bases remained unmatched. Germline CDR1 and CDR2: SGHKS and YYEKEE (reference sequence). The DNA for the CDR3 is TGTGCCAGCAGCCTGAGCGGACAGGGTGGGTACACTGAAGCTTTCTTT. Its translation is CASSLSGQGGYTEAFF.

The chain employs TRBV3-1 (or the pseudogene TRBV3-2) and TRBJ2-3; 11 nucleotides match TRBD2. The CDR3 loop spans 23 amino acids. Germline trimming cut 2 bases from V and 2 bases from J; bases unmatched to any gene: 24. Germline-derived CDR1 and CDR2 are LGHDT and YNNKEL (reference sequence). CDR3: CASSQSSALAGGPRYTPTDTQYF. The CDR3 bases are TGTGCCAGCAGCCAATCATCGGCATTAGCGGGAGGGCCGAGGTATACCCCCACAGATACGCAGTATTTT.

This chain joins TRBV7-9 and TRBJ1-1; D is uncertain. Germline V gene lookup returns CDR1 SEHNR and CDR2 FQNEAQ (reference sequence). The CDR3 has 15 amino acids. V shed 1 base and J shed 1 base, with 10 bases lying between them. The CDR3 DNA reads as TGTGCCAGCAGCTTAGGCTTGCGGCAGAACACTGAAGCTTTCTTT. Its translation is CASSLGLRQNTEAFF.

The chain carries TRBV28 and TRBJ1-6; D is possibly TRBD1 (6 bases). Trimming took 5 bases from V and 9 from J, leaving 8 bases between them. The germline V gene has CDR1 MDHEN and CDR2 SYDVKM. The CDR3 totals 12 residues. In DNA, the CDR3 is TGTGCCAGCAGTCAAGGGGGTTCACCCCTCCACTTT. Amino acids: CASSQGGSPLHF.

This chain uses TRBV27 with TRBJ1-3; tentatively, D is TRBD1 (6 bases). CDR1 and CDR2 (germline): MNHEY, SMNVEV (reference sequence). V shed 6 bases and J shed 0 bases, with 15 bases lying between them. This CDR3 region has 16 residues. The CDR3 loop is CASRDSTGYSGNTIYF. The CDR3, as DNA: TGTGCCAGCAGGGACTCCACAGGGTACTCTGGAAACACCATATATTTT.

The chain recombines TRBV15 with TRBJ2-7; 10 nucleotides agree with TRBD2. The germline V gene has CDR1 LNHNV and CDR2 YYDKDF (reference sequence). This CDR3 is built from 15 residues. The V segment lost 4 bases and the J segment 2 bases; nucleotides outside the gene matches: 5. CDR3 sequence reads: CATSIRTSGAYEQYF. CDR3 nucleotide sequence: TGTGCCACCAGCATAAGGACTAGCGGAGCCTACGAGCAGTACTTC.

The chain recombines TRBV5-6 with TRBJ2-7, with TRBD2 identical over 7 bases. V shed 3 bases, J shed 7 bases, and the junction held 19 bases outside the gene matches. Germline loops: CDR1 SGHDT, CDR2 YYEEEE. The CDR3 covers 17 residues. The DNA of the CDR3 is TGTGCCAGCAGCTGGGCAACTAGGGGCCCGCCCGGGGGGGAGCAGTACTTC. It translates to CASSWATRGPPGGEQYF. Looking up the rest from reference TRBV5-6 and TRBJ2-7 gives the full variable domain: DAGVTQSPTHLIKTRGQQVTLRCSPKSGHDTVSWYQQALGQGPQFIFQYYEEEERQRGNFPDRFSGHQFPNYSSELNVNALLLGDSALYLCASSWATRGPPGGEQYFGPGTRLTVT.

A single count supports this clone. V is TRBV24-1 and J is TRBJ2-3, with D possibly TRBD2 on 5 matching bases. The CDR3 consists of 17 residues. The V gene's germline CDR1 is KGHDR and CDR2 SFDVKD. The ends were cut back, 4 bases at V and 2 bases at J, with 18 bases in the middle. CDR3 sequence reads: CATSDLVSAGSTDTQYF. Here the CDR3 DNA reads TGTGCCACCAGTGACCTTGTTTCGGCGGGTTCCACAGATACGCAGTATTTT.

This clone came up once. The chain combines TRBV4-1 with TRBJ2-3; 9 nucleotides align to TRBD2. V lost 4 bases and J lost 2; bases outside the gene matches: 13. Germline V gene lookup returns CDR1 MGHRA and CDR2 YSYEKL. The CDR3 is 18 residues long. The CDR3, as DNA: TGCGCCAGCAGCCGTTCCGCCGGGACTAGCTCTCCCACAGATACGCAGTATTTT. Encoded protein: CASSRSAGTSSPTDTQYF.

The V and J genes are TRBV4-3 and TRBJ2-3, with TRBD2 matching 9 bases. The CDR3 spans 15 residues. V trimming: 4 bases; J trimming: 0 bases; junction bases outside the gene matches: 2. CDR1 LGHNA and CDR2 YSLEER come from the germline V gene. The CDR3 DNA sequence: TGCGCCAGCAGCCGACTAGCGGTTAGCACAGATACGCAGTATTTT. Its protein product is CASSRLAVSTDTQYF.

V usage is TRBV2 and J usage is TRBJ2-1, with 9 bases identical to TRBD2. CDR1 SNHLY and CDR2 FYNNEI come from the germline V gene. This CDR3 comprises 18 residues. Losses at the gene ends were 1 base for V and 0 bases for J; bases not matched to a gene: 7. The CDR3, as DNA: TGTGCCAGCAGTGAAGTGACTAGCGGTCGGAGCTCCTACAATGAGCAGTTCTTC. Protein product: CASSEVTSGRSSYNEQFF.

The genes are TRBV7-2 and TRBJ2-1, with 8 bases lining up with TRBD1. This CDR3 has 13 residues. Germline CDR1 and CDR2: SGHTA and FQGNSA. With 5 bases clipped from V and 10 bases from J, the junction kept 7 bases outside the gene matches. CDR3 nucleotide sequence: TGTGCCAGCAGCCCGCAGGGGGCGGGAGAGCAGTTCTTC. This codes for CASSPQGAGEQFF.

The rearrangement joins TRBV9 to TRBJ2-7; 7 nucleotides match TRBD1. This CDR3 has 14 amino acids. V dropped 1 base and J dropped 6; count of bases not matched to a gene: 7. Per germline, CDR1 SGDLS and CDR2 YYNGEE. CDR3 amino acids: CASSVSGQAPEQYF. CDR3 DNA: TGTGCCAGCAGCGTAAGCGGACAGGCACCCGAGCAGTACTTC. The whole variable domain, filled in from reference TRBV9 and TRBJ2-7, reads DSGVTQTPKHLITATGQRVTLRCSPRSGDLSVYWYQQSLDQGLQFLIQYYNGEERAKGNILERFSAQQFPDLHSELNLSSLELGDSALYFCASSVSGQAPEQYFGPGTRLTVT.

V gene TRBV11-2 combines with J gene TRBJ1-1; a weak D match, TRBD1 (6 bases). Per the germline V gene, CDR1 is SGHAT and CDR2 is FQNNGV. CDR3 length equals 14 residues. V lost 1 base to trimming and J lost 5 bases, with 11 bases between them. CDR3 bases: TGTGCCAGCAGCTTAGTGGGTACAGGGACTGAAGCTTTCTTT. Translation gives CASSLVGTGTEAFF.

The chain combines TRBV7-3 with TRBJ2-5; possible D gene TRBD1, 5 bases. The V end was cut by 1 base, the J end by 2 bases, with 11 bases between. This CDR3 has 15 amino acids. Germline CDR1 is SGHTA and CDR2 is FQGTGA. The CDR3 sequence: CASSLKGLWQETQYF. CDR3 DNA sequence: TGTGCCAGCAGCTTAAAGGGGTTATGGCAAGAGACCCAGTACTTC.

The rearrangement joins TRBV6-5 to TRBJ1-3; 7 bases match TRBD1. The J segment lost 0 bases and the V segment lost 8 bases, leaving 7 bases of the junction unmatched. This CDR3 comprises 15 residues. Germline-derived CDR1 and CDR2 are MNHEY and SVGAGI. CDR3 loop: CASGKQGSSGNTIYF. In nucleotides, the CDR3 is TGTGCCAGCGGCAAACAGGGGAGCTCTGGAAACACCATATATTTT.

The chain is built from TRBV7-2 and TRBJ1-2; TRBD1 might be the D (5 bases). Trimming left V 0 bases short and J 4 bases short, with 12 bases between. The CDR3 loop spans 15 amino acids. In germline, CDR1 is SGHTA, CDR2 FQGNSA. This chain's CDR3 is CASSLAAREGYGYTF. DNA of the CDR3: TGTGCCAGCAGCTTAGCGGCCAGGGAAGGCTATGGCTACACCTTC.